This T cell receptor (beta chain) was recovered during a study of molecular identifiers for immune sequencing clone quantification. Sorted inputs of about 19,000 to 1,100,000 cells, with 10%, 30% or 50% RNA, yielded naive CD8 libraries. Naive CD8 T cells underwent sorting with the CD8+CD4-CCR7+CD45RA+ definition. MiXCR, run by TCRdb on the PCR reads, gives a single entry per CDR3 protein. This sample yields around 470,000 distinct CDR3 sequences, of which about 21% are seen a single time; under 0.85% belongs to the top ten. In the case of this clonotype: The antigen remains undetermined.

Study-level points and caveats: Highly expanded clones may be undercounted when identical TCR molecules share barcodes. In CMV-specific effectors, clones above 20 copies held over 99% of molecules; naive, under 1%.

Unmatched junction bases numbered 12, after V lost 7 bases and J lost 7 bases. This CDR3 contains 14 residues. CDR1 SNHLY and CDR2 FYNNEI come from the germline V gene. Sequencing was done on a sample of naive CD8+ T cells from blood, with Jurkat cell RNA spiked in. The subset is: FACS-sorted CD8+CD4-CCR7+CD45RA+ naive T cells. The receptor's source is a human donor in good health. Some libraries in this study had Jurkat cell RNA spiked in. The chain has TRBV2 and TRBJ1-2, with 7 bases that match TRBD1. The CDR3 protein is CASTILGGGRGYTF. CDR3 nucleotide sequence: TGTGCCAGCACTATACTAGGGGGCGGTCGTGGCTACACCTTC.